This T cell receptor beta chain is from a study of OX40 agonist ivuxolimab in advanced cancers. Study context: Ivuxolimab is an agonistic anti-OX40 (CD134) antibody, and patients were treated with it.

Findings and limits, study-wide: Also present in some nonresponders was a low level of normalized T-cell clonal expansion.

Clones were read by immunoSEQ multiplex PCR, and TCRdb kept only the in-frame ones, dropping some. The sample has tens of thousands of clones; roughly nine tenths are singletons. This clone came up a few times. Its target is unknown. V gave up 6 bases and J gave up 0 bases, with 14 bases separating them. CDR3 length: 15 residues. Germline values: CDR1 MNHNS, CDR2 SASEGT. The source is an adult with an advanced solid tumor such as melanoma, head and neck, liver or kidney cancer. The rearrangement uses TRBV6-1 and TRBJ1-1; D call uncertain. Sequenced here: CD4+ or CD8+ T cells sorted from blood, sampled in a trial of the OX40 agonist ivuxolimab. CDR3 sequence (DNA): TGTGCCAGCAGGAGGTCGCAGGATATGAACACTGAAGCTTTCTTT. Translating gives CASRRSQDMNTEAFF.